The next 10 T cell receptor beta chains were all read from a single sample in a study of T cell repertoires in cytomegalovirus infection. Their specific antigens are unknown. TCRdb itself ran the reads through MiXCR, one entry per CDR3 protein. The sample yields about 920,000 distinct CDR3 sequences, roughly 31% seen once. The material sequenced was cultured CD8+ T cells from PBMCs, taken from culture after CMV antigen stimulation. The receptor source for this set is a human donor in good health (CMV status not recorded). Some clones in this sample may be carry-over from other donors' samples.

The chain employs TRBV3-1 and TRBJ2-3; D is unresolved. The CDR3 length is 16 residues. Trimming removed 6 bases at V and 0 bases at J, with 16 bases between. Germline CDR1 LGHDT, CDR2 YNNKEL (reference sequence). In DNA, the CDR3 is TGTGCCAGCAGTCCCCATTTAGCTGGTAGCACAGATACGCAGTATTTT. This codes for CASSPHLAGSTDTQYF.

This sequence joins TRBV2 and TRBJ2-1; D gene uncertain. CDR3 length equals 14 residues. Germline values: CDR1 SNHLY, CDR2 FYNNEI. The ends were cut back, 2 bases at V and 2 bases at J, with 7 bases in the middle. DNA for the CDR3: TGTGCCAGCAGTGAAATACAGACCTACAATGAGCAGTTCTTC. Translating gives CASSEIQTYNEQFF.

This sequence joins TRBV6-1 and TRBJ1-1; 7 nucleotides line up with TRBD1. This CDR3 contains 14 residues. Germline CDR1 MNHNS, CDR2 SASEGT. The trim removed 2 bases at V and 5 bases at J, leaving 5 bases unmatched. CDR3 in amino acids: CASSESGGGTEAFF. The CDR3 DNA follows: TGTGCCAGCAGTGAATCAGGGGGAGGAACTGAAGCTTTCTTT.

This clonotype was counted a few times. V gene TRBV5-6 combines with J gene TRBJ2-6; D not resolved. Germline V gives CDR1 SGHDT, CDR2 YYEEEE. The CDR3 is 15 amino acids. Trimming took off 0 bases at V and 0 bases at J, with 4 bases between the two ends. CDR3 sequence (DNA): TGTGCCAGCAGCTTGGGGTACTCTGGGGCCAACGTCCTGACTTTC. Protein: CASSLGYSGANVLTF.

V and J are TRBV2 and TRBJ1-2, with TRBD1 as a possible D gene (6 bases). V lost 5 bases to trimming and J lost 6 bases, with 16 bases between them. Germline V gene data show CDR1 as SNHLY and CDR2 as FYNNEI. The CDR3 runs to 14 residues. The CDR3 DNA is TGTGCCAGCAGTAAGGAACCAGACAGGAATGGCTACACCTTC. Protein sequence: CASSKEPDRNGYTF.

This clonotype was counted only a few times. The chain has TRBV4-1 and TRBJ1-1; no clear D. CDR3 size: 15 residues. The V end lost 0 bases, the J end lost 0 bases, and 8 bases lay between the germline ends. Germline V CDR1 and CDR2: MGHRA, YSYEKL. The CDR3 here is CASSQEMGMNTEAFF. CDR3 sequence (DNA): TGCGCCAGCAGCCAAGAAATGGGCATGAACACTGAAGCTTTCTTT.

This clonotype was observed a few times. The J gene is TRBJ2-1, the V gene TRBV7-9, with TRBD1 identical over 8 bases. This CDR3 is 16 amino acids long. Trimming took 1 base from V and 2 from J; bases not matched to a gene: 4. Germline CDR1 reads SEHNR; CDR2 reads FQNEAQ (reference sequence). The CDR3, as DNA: TGTGCCAGCAGCTTAGACCAGGGGGCTCCCTACAATGAGCAGTTCTTC. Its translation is CASSLDQGAPYNEQFF.

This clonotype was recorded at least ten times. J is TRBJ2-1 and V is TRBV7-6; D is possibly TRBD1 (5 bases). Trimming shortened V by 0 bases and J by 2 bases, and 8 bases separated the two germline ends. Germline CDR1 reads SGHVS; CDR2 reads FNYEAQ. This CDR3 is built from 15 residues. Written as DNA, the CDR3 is TGTGCCAGCAGCTTAGCGGCAGGGACCTACAATGAGCAGTTCTTC. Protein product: CASSLAAGTYNEQFF.

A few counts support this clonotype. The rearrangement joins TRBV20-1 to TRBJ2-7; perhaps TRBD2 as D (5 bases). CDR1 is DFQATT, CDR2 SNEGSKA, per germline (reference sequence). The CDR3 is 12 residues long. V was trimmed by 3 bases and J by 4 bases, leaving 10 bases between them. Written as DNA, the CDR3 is TGCAGTGCTAGCATTCGGGGTTACGAGCAGTACTTC. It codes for CSASIRGYEQYF.

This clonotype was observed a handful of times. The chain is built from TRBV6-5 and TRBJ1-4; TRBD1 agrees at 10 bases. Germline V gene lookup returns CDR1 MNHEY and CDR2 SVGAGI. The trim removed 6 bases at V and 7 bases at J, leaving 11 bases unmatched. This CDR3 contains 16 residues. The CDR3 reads CASSSLGTGVTEKLFF. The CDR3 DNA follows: TGTGCCAGCAGCTCATTAGGGACAGGGGTTACTGAAAAACTGTTTTTT.